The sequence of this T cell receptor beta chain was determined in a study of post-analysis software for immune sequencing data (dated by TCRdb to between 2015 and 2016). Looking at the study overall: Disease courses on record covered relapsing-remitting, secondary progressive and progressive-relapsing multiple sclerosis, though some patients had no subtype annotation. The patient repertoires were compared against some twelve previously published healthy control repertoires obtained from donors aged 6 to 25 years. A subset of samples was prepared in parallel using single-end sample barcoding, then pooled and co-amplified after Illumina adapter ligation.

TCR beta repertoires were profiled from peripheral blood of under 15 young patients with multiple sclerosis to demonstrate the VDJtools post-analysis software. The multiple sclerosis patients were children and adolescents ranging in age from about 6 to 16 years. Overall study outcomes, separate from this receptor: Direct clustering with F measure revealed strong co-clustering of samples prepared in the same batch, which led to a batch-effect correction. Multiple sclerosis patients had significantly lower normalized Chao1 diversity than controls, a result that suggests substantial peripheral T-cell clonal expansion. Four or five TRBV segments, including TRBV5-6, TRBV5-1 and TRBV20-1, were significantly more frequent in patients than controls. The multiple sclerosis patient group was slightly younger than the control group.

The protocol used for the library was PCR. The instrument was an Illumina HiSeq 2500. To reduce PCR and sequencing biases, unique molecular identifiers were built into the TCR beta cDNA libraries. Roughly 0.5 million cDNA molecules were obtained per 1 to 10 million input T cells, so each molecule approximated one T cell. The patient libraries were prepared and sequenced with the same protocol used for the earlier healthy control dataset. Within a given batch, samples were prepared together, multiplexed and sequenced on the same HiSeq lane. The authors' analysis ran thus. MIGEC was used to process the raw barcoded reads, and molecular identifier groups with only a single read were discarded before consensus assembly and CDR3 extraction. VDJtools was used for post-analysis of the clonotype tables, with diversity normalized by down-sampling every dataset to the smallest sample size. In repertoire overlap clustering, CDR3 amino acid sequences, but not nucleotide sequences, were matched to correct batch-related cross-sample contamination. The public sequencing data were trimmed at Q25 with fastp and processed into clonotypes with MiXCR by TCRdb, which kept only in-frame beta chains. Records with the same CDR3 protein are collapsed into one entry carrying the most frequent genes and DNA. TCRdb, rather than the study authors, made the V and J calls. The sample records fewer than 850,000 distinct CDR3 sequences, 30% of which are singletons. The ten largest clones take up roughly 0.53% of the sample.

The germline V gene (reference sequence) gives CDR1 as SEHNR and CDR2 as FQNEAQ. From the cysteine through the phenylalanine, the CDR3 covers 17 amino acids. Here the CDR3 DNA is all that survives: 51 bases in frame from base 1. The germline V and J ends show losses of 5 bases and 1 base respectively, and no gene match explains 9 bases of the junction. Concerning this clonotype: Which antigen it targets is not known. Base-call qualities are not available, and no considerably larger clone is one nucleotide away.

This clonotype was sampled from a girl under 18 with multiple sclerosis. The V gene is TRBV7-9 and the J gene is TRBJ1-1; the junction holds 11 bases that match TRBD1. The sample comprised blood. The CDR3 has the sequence CASSQGGQGARNTEAFF. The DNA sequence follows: TGTGCCAGCAGCCAAGGCGGACAGGGGGCGCGGAACACTGAAGCTTTCTTT.